A single sample is the source of the 6 T cell receptor beta chains below, sequenced in a study of cytomegalovirus exposure and HLA in healthy donors. Data came from immunoSEQ multiplex PCR; TCRdb stores just in-frame clones and leaves some out. The top ten clones hold under 0.4% of a sample with approximately 270,000 clones, 90% of them seen once. Sequenced material: PBMCs. The source of these receptors is a young woman in good health and CMV-seronegative.

This chain joins TRBV9 and TRBJ2-2, with a possible D match to TRBD2 (5 bases). The CDR3 consists of 14 residues. V lost 0 bases to trimming and J lost 4 bases, with 7 bases between them. The germline V gene has CDR1 SGDLS and CDR2 YYNGEE. The chain's CDR3 is CASSVDGSTGELFF. The CDR3 region has the DNA TGTGCCAGCAGCGTAGATGGGAGCACCGGGGAGCTGTTTTTT.

This clone appeared a few times. The CDR3 nucleotides read TGTGCCAGCAGCCTGGGACAGCCCGGGTCACCCCTCCACTTT. This translates into CASSLGQPGSPLHF. V is TRBV5-4 and J is TRBJ1-6, with 7 bases that match TRBD1. CDR1 and CDR2 from the germline V gene are SGHNT and YYREEE (reference sequence). The trim removed 4 bases at V and 10 bases at J, leaving 8 bases unmatched. The CDR3 length is 14 residues.

The V call is TRBV27, the J call TRBJ2-3; 7 bases are a match to TRBD2. The CDR3 contains 16 residues. V lost 6 bases and J lost 0; bases outside the gene matches: 9. Germline V gene data show CDR1 as MNHEY and CDR2 as SMNVEV (reference sequence). The CDR3 sequence: CASSVAAGVSTDTQYF. CDR3 sequence (DNA): TGTGCCAGCAGCGTGGCTGCGGGGGTTAGCACAGATACGCAGTATTTT.

The rearrangement joins TRBV7-9 to TRBJ1-4; D is ambiguous. Germline CDR1 SEHNR, CDR2 FQNEAQ (reference sequence). Trimming cost V 5 bases and J 6 bases, with 7 bases left between them. The CDR3 covers 12 residues. DNA of the CDR3: TGTGCCAGCAGCCCGAGCGATGAAAAACTGTTTTTT. Translation gives CASSPSDEKLFF.

The chain couples TRBV19 to TRBJ1-5, with no clear D. CDR3 length: 13 amino acids. Deletions cut 6 bases from V and 4 bases from J, with 10 bases between. Germline lookup yields CDR1 LNHDA and CDR2 SQIVND (reference sequence). Here the CDR3 DNA reads TGTGCCAGTAGCGCAGACGGGAATCAGCCCCAGCATTTT. It yields the protein CASSADGNQPQHF.

The chain has TRBV2 and TRBJ1-1; 9 bases fit TRBD1. Losses at the gene ends were 6 bases for V and 5 bases for J; bases not matched to a gene: 7. Germline V CDR1 and CDR2: SNHLY, FYNNEI. The CDR3 contains 14 residues. The CDR3 loop reads CASSLDRGGTEAFF. In nucleotides, the CDR3 is TGTGCCAGCAGCCTGGACAGGGGAGGGACTGAAGCTTTCTTT.